Each of the 27 T cell receptor beta chains below was sequenced from the same sample in a study of T cells in Graves' hyperthyroidism and ophthalmopathy (dated by TCRdb to between 2019 and 2020). Library prep was done by multiplex PCR. Data came from an Illumina HiSeq 2000. Amplification of TCR beta CDR3 regions was carried out from RNA transcripts. For the first round of RT-PCR on the TCR CDR3, the HTBI primer set was used together with the Qiagen OneStep RT-PCR kit. In-frame beta chains were kept once TCRdb had trimmed the public reads at Q25 with fastp and called clones with MiXCR. Each CDR3 protein gets just one entry, which takes the most common genes and DNA from the rows behind it. A total of about 570,000 distinct CDR3 sequences appear in this sample, about 43% of them only once. The ten largest account for around 20% of the sample. The sequencing sample was made of peripheral blood or thyroid tissue (not recorded which). These receptors originate from an adult woman with Graves' disease, either hyperthyroidism or ophthalmopathy (not recorded which).

At least ten counts were recorded for this clonotype. The chain has TRBV2 and TRBJ2-5; D call uncertain. The CDR3 extends over 17 amino acids. With 8 bases removed from V and 4 bases from J, the gap between germline ends came to 26 bases. The germline V gene has CDR1 SNHLY and CDR2 FYNNEI. CDR3 amino acids: CASVQTPLLSLRETQYF. CDR3 DNA: TGTGCCAGCGTTCAGACCCCCCTCCTGTCGCTGCGAGAGACCCAGTACTTC. Full variable domain (rest looked up from reference TRBV2 and TRBJ2-5): EPEVTQTPSHQVTQMGQEVILRCVPISNHLYFYWYRQILGQKVEFLVSFYNNEISEKSEIFDDQFSVERPDGSNFTLKIRSTKLEDSAMYFCASVQTPLLSLRETQYFGPGTRLLVL.

This clonotype has just one count. The V gene is TRBV5-2, the J gene TRBJ1-2; whether TRBD1, the table's D call, matches the DNA was not checked. TRBV5-2 is a known pseudogene. The length of the CDR3 is 15 residues. CDR3 protein: CASNALPGQGEGYTF. The DNA of the CDR3 is TGTGCCAGCAATGCGTTGCCGGGACAGGGGGAAGGCTACACCTTC.

A few counts support this clonotype. V usage is TRBV28 and J usage is TRBJ1-3; 7 nucleotides agree with TRBD1. Germline assignment: CDR1 MDHEN and CDR2 SYDVKM. This CDR3 is built from 15 residues. The V and J ends lost 3 bases and 1 base, in that order; junction bases with no gene match: 3. DNA for the CDR3: TGTGCCAGCAGTTTTGCGGACAGGTCTGGAAACACCATATATTTT. Translating gives CASSFADRSGNTIYF.

This clonotype was seen at least ten times. This chain joins TRBV20-1 and TRBJ1-2; TRBD1 aligns across 7 bases. CDR1 and CDR2 from the germline V gene are DFQATT and SNEGSKA (reference sequence). The CDR3 covers 15 residues. The V segment lost 5 bases and the J segment 4 bases; nucleotides outside the gene matches: 13. CDR3 protein: CSAWGRDRDLYGYTF. CDR3 DNA: TGCAGTGCTTGGGGCCGGGACAGAGATCTCTATGGCTACACCTTC.

The rearrangement links TRBV9 to TRBJ1-2; 7 positions agree with TRBD1. Per the germline V gene, CDR1 is SGDLS and CDR2 is YYNGEE. J gave up 8 bases and V 3 bases, and 7 bases lay outside the gene matches. The CDR3 has 13 residues. CDR3 DNA sequence: TGTGCCAGCAGCGCCCAGGGGGAGGGCGGCTACACCTTC. This translates into CASSAQGEGGYTF.

This clonotype was picked up a small number of times. The chain links TRBV7-9 to TRBJ1-2; no clear D. The CDR3 consists of 15 residues. Deletions cut 2 bases from V and 8 bases from J, with 18 bases between. The germline V gene has CDR1 SEHNR and CDR2 FQNEAQ (reference sequence). The DNA of the CDR3 is TGTGCCAGCAGCTTACGGAGCCCAGGACGTTGGGGCTACACCTTC. It codes for CASSLRSPGRWGYTF.

Notes on this clonotype: An end of the junction does not agree with germline; a read error may underlie this. The chain uses TRBV6-5 and TRBJ2-3, with 11 bases that match TRBD2. The CDR3 is 16 residues long. Per the germline V gene, CDR1 is MNHEY and CDR2 is SVGAGI. CDR3 DNA: TGTGCCATCAGTTCCCCGGGACTAGCGGGCACAGATACGCAGTATTTT. Amino acids: CAISSPGLAGTDTQYF.

J is TRBJ2-7 and V is TRBV7-9; D unresolved. The V gene lost 5 bases and the J gene lost 2 bases, with 10 bases spanning the gap. From germline, CDR1 is SEHNR and CDR2 FQNEAQ (reference sequence). The CDR3 is 13 residues long. CDR3 bases: TGTGCCAGCAGCGAGGCCCCAGCCTACGAGCAGTACTTC. Amino acids: CASSEAPAYEQYF. Combining the CDR3 with reference TRBV7-9 and TRBJ2-7 gives the whole variable domain DTGVSQNPRHKITKRGQNVTFRCDPISEHNRLYWYRQTLGQGPEFLTYFQNEAQLEKSRLLSDRFSAERPKGSFSTLEIQRTEQGDSAMYLCASSEAPAYEQYFGPGTRLTVT.

This rearrangement joins TRBV5-1 to TRBJ2-1; 12 bases map to TRBD2. The CDR3 consists of 15 residues. J was trimmed by 8 bases and V by 0 bases; bases with no gene match: 3. Looked up from germline, CDR1 is SGHRS and CDR2 is YFSETQ. CDR3 sequence: CASSLGLAGVYEQFF. CDR3 DNA: TGCGCCAGCAGCTTGGGACTAGCGGGAGTGTATGAGCAGTTCTTC.

Remarks on this clonotype: Mismatch with germline at one junction end may stem from a read error. This rearrangement joins TRBV7-9 to TRBJ1-1, with D unresolved. Looked up from germline, CDR1 is SEHNR and CDR2 is FQNEAQ (reference sequence). CDR3 size: 14 residues. CDR3 region: CASSQEPTSYEAFF. The CDR3, as DNA: TGCGCCAGCAGCCAAGAGCCGACCTCGTACGAAGCTTTCTTT.

This clonotype came up many times. The rearrangement joins TRBV7-9 to TRBJ2-7; possibly TRBD1 or TRBD2 for D (5 bases each). CDR1 SEHNR and CDR2 FQNEAQ come from the germline V gene (reference sequence). The CDR3 has 14 residues. Trimming removed 6 bases from V and 2 bases from J, with 14 bases in between. CDR3 DNA sequence: TGTGCCAGCAGTTCCGGGACGGCGCCCTACGAGCAGTACTTC. It specifies CASSSGTAPYEQYF. The full variable domain, completed using reference TRBV7-9 and TRBJ2-7, is DTGVSQNPRHKITKRGQNVTFRCDPISEHNRLYWYRQTLGQGPEFLTYFQNEAQLEKSRLLSDRFSAERPKGSFSTLEIQRTEQGDSAMYLCASSSGTAPYEQYFGPGTRLTVT.

This clonotype was detected ten times or more. The chain is built from TRBV7-8 and TRBJ1-6; weak D call: TRBD1 (6 bases). CDR1 and CDR2 from the germline V gene are SGHVS and FQNEAQ. The CDR3 sequence is 16 residues long. The germline V and J ends were trimmed by 8 bases and 4 bases, with 18 bases remaining between them. For the CDR3, the DNA is TGTGCCAGCCGGCGGGGGCCGAGACTTTATAATTCACCCCTCCACTTT. It codes for CASRRGPRLYNSPLHF.

This clonotype occurred once. The J gene is TRBJ2-5, the V gene TRBV12-3 or TRBV12-4, with D maybe TRBD2 (6 bases). The CDR3 is 15 residues long. V was clipped by 6 bases and J by 5 bases, with 19 bases between them. The CDR3 bases are TGTGCCAGCAGCCCAAGCCAAGGGGCGGGGGAGACCCAGTACTTC. Encoded protein: CASSPSQGAGETQYF.

In its sample, this clonotype was seen many times. The chain joins TRBV7-8 to TRBJ2-7; TRBD2 agrees at 7 bases. In germline, CDR1 is SGHVS, CDR2 FQNEAQ. This CDR3 is 15 amino acids long. V shed 5 bases, J shed 2 bases, and the junction held 9 bases outside the gene matches. The CDR3 is CASSRGGAGAYEQYF. The CDR3 nucleotides read TGTGCCAGCAGCCGCGGTGGGGCGGGGGCCTACGAGCAGTACTTC.

This clonotype was picked up a small number of times. The chain couples TRBV28 to TRBJ2-7, with 10 bases matching TRBD2. The CDR3 loop spans 15 amino acids. In germline, CDR1 is MDHEN, CDR2 SYDVKM. V lost 3 bases, J lost 4 bases, and 6 bases stayed unmatched. CDR3 in amino acids: CASSFWASGSYEQYF. CDR3 nucleotides: TGTGCCAGCAGTTTCTGGGCTAGCGGGAGTTACGAGCAGTACTTC.

Only a few counts were recorded for this clonotype. The chain uses TRBV10-3 and TRBJ1-3; 7 bases align to TRBD1. The germline CDR1 and CDR2 sequences are ENHRY and SYGVKD. V gave up 9 bases and J gave up 3 bases; unmatched junction bases: 5. This CDR3 contains 13 residues. The CDR3 bases are TGTGCCATAAGGGGGCTCGATGGAAACACCATATATTTT. Its translation is CAIRGLDGNTIYF.

This clonotype appeared many times. This sequence joins TRBV29-1 and TRBJ1-4; unclear D gene. V was clipped by 8 bases and J by 12 bases, with 16 bases between them. The CDR3 sequence is 11 residues long. CDR1 and CDR2 (germline): SQVTM, ANQGSEA. The CDR3 spells CSIRAFKQLFF. The CDR3 DNA reads as TGCAGCATCCGGGCATTCAAACAACTGTTTTTT.

This clonotype was seen at least ten times. The V and J genes are TRBV5-5 and TRBJ1-4; TRBD1 aligns across 8 bases. V dropped 0 bases and J dropped 7; count of bases not matched to a gene: 5. Germline values: CDR1 SGHKS, CDR2 YYEKEE (reference sequence). The CDR3 extends over 15 amino acids. CDR3 coding DNA: TGTGCCAGCAGCTTGGGTCAGGGGGCGAGTGAAAAACTGTTTTTT. It codes for CASSLGQGASEKLFF.

The V and J genes are TRBV4-1 and TRBJ1-5; a possible D gene is TRBD1 (5 bases). Germline CDR1 reads MGHRA; CDR2 reads YSYEKL. This CDR3 contains 18 residues. V lost 3 bases and J lost 7, with 25 bases in between. CDR3 coding DNA: TGCGCCAGCAGCCAGTTCCCGAGAAGAGGCAGGGTCGGACAGCCCCAGCATTTT. The encoded protein is CASSQFPRRGRVGQPQHF.

This clonotype has ten or more counts. The gene calls are TRBV5-1 and TRBJ1-1, with TRBD1 identical over 9 bases. V shed 3 bases and J 8 bases; nucleotides not matched to a gene: 11. Germline V gene sequence: CDR1 SGHRS, CDR2 YFSETQ. The CDR3 is made up of 15 amino acids. The CDR3 reads CASSWTVGTGREAFF. The CDR3 coding sequence is TGCGCCAGCAGCTGGACGGTCGGGACAGGGAGAGAAGCTTTCTTT. Based on the CDR3 plus reference TRBV5-1 and TRBJ1-1, the full variable domain is KAGVTQTPRYLIKTRGQQVTLSCSPISGHRSVSWYQQTPGQGLQFLFEYFSETQRNKGNFPGRFSGRQFSNSRSEMNVSTLELGDSALYLCASSWTVGTGREAFFGQGTRLTVV.

V gene TRBV7-9 combines with J gene TRBJ2-5; TRBD1 agrees at 9 bases. Per germline, CDR1 SEHNR and CDR2 FQNEAQ (reference sequence). With 8 bases clipped from V and 4 bases from J, the junction kept 17 bases outside the gene matches. The CDR3 is made up of 17 amino acids. Here the CDR3 DNA reads TGTGCCAGCGCTTCGTTGGACCGGACAGGGGTTGGAGAGACCCAGTACTTC. Translation gives CASASLDRTGVGETQYF.

In regard to this clonotype: The germline gene is not matched at one end of the junction; a read error may be the cause. The chain has TRBV10-3 and TRBJ2-5, with D tentatively TRBD1 or TRBD2 (5 bases each). Germline assignment: CDR1 ENHRY and CDR2 SYGVKD. This CDR3 spans 14 amino acids. The CDR3 region is CVISVEGMMETQYF. The CDR3 DNA reads TGTGTCATCAGCGTAGAGGGGATGATGGAGACCCAGTACTTC.

For this clonotype: Here the CDR3 omits its conserved ending phenylalanine or tryptophan, so a read error is the likely source. The chain employs TRBV15 and TRBJ1-2, with TRBD1 matching 7 bases. Per the germline V gene, CDR1 is LNHNV and CDR2 is YYDKDF (reference sequence). CDR3 length equals 14 residues. V shed 4 bases and J 4 bases; nucleotides not matched to a gene: 6. This CDR3 reads CATSTATGFYGYTL. CDR3 bases: TGTGCCACCAGCACCGCGACAGGGTTCTATGGCTACACCCTC.

The rearrangement uses TRBV10-2 and TRBJ2-5, with 7 positions matching TRBD1. Germline assignment: CDR1 WSHSY and CDR2 SAAADI. This CDR3 has 15 amino acids. The V segment lost 3 bases and the J segment 9 bases; nucleotides outside the gene matches: 13. The CDR3 bases are TGCGCCAGCAGTGATGGTCGGGCCGGACAGGAGGCCCAGTACTTC. Translated, it gives CASSDGRAGQEAQYF.

As concerns this clonotype: Since a much larger clone is just one base distant, this may be a read error. Here the CDR3 reads CAGSFRDRAYEQYF. CDR3 DNA sequence: TGTGCCGGCAGCTTCCGGGACCGCGCCTACGAGCAGTACTTC. This chain joins TRBV5-6 and TRBJ2-7, with D possibly called TRBD1 or TRBD2 (5 bases each). From germline, CDR1 is SGHDT and CDR2 YYEEEE. The CDR3 is 14 amino acids.

This clonotype was seen repeatedly, ten times or more. As DNA, the CDR3 is TGTGCCAGTAGTTCCCACGCAGGGGGGCGAGGAAATCAGCCCCAGCATTTT. Its protein product is CASSSHAGGRGNQPQHF. This sequence joins TRBV19 and TRBJ1-5; 7 bases map to TRBD1. The V gene's germline CDR1 is LNHDA and CDR2 SQIVND (reference sequence). The CDR3 loop spans 17 amino acids. Losses at the gene ends were 5 bases for V and 4 bases for J; bases not matched to a gene: 14.

Only one count was recorded for this clonotype. The chain has TRBV2 and TRBJ1-4; TRBD1 matches at 8 bases. CDR1 SNHLY and CDR2 FYNNEI come from the germline V gene. V was pared by 5 bases and J by 9 bases, with 5 bases of the junction left unmatched. The CDR3 covers 13 residues. CDR3 loop: CASSIRTGKKLFF. For the CDR3, the DNA is TGTGCCAGCAGTATCAGGACAGGGAAAAAACTGTTTTTT. Full variable domain (outside the CDR3, taken from reference TRBV2 and TRBJ1-4): EPEVTQTPSHQVTQMGQEVILRCVPISNHLYFYWYRQILGQKVEFLVSFYNNEISEKSEIFDDQFSVERPDGSNFTLKIRSTKLEDSAMYFCASSIRTGKKLFFGSGTQLSVL.